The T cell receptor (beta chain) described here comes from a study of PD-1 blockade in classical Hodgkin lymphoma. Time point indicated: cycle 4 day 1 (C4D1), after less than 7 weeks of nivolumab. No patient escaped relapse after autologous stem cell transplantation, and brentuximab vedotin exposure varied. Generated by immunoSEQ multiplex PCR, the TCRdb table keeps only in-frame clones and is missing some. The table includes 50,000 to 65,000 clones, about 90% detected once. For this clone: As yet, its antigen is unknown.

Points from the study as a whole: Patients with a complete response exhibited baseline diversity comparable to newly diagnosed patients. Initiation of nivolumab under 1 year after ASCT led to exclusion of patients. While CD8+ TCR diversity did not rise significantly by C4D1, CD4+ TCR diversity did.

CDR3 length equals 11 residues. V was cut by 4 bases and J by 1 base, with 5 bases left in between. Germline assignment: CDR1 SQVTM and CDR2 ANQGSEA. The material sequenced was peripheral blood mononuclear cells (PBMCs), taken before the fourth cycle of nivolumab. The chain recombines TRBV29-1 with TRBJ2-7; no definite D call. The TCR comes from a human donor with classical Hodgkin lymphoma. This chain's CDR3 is CSVGVSYEQYF. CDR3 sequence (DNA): TGCAGCGTTGGTGTGTCCTACGAGCAGTACTTC.